This TCR beta chain was sequenced for a study of blood T cell repertoires in COVID-19. The CDR3 totals 14 residues. Deletions cut 3 bases from V and 3 bases from J, with 12 bases between. Germline-derived CDR1 and CDR2 are LNHDA and SQIVND (reference sequence). As processed by the authors: Estimation of nucleated cell counts was performed using reference gene primer amplification. The repertoire was sequenced with immunoSEQ multiplex PCR; TCRdb's copy has only in-frame clones and lacks some. The D gene and trimming were derived from the DNA, and the V and J assignments and clone size from that table. Seen here are around 75,000 clones, roughly 91% observed once, and the top ten hold roughly a fifth.

The chain links TRBV19 to TRBJ2-7; a weak D match, TRBD1 (6 bases). The sample consisted of peripheral blood. The TCR sequence derives from a human donor in a cohort sampled during active COVID-19. CDR3 amino acids: CASSIGLTGYEQYF. Here the CDR3 DNA reads TGTGCCAGTAGTATCGGACTGACAGGCTACGAGCAGTACTTC.